These T cell receptor beta chains were read from a single sample in a study of blood T cell repertoires in COVID-19. Here immunoSEQ multiplex PCR was the method, and the copy in TCRdb shows in-frame clones only, minus some. This sample carries 270,000 or so clones, 85% to 90% of them seen once, and the ten largest clones take about 4.6%. The sample taken for sequencing was peripheral blood. These receptors originate from a man aged 35 to 55 with acute or convalescent COVID-19. Both conserved end residues are part of each CDR3. The order of the fields is J gene, V gene, clone size, D gene, CDR3 protein, CDR3 DNA. A D gene is named only where the DNA matches it firmly. The size of a clone is reported for some rows only, either as once, few or many, or as a class for expanded clones.

TRBJ2-7 | TRBV3-1/TRBV3-2 | - | - | CASSTGHLTYEQYF | TGTGCCAGCAGCACGGGACACCTCACCTACGAGCAGTACTTC
TRBJ2-5 | TRBV9 | - | TRBD1 | CASSSRTGEETQYF | TGTGCCAGCAGCTCCAGGACAGGGGAAGAGACCCAGTACTTC
TRBJ2-2 | TRBV3-1/TRBV3-2 | - | - | CASSQIQASNTGELFF | TGTGCCAGCAGCCAAATTCAGGCCTCGAACACCGGGGAGCTGTTTTTT
TRBJ2-1 | TRBV21-1 | - | - | CASSKWSGVGEQFF | TGTGCCAGCAGCAAATGGTCGGGGGTGGGTGAGCAGTTCTTC
TRBJ2-3 | TRBV6-4 | - | - | CASSGLLQGGGTDTQYF | TGTGCCAGCAGTGGCCTACTACAGGGGGGGGGCACAGATACGCAGTATTTT
TRBJ2-7 | TRBV6-5 | few | TRBD1 | CASGFGQDYEQYF | TGTGCCAGCGGCTTCGGACAGGACTACGAGCAGTACTTC
TRBJ2-3 | TRBV5-6 | - | - | CASSFLRGLGTDTQYF | TGTGCCAGCAGCTTTCTGCGGGGGCTCGGAACAGATACGCAGTATTTT
TRBJ1-5 | TRBV7-2 | few | - | CASSLGARESQPQHF | TGTGCCAGCAGCTTGGGGGCGAGGGAAAGTCAGCCCCAGCATTTT
TRBJ2-7 | TRBV9 | - | TRBD1 | CASGQGGDEQYF | TGTGCCAGCGGACAGGGAGGCGACGAGCAGTACTTC
TRBJ2-1 | TRBV5-1 | - | - | CASSWTPGSYNEQFF | TGCGCCAGCAGCTGGACACCCGGCTCCTACAATGAGCAGTTCTTC
TRBJ2-1 | TRBV10-1 | once | TRBD2 | CASSEEAGGTYNEQFF | TGCGCCAGCAGTGAGGAGGCGGGGGGAACCTACAATGAGCAGTTCTTC
TRBJ2-3 | TRBV6-1 | few | TRBD2 | CASSERGGSTDTQYF | TGTGCCAGCAGTGAACGGGGGGGAAGCACAGATACGCAGTATTTT
TRBJ2-1 | TRBV6-1 | - | - | CASSEVWGIQFF | TGTGCCAGCAGTGAAGTCTGGGGCATCCAGTTCTTC
TRBJ2-3 | TRBV12-5 | - | TRBD1 | CASGLSTGGAGDTQYF | TGTGCTAGTGGTTTGAGTACAGGGGGCGCTGGGGATACGCAGTATTTT
TRBJ2-3 | TRBV6-5 | - | TRBD2 | CASSYSASGGGTQYF | TGTGCCAGCAGTTACTCGGCTAGCGGGGGAGGTACGCAGTATTTT
TRBJ1-2 | TRBV11-2 | - | - | CASSLLVGRGYTF | TGTGCCAGCAGCTTACTGGTCGGGAGGGGCTACACCTTC
TRBJ1-3 | TRBV5-1 | - | TRBD1 | CASSQRTGSSGNTIYF | TGCGCCAGCAGCCAGAGGACAGGAAGCTCTGGAAACACCATATATTTT
TRBJ1-6 | TRBV7-2 | - | - | CASSPRQGRTPLHF | TGTGCCAGCAGCCCCCGGCAGGGCCGTACACCCCTCCACTTT
TRBJ1-6 | TRBV15 | - | - | CATSPPGGRGNSPLHF | TGTGCCACCAGCCCGCCGGGGGGAAGGGGTAATTCACCCCTCCACTTT
TRBJ2-3 | TRBV6-4 | - | TRBD1 | CASSATDRGGTDTQYF | TGTGCCAGCAGTGCAACAGACAGGGGTGGAACAGATACGCAGTATTTT
TRBJ1-6 | TRBV5-1 | - | TRBD1 | CASSLLAGGASYNSPLHF | TGCGCCAGCAGCTTGTTGGCAGGGGGTGCCTCCTATAATTCACCCCTCCACTTT
TRBJ2-1 | TRBV6-5 | - | TRBD1 | CASGLAGGNNEQFF | TGTGCCAGCGGGCTTGCAGGGGGCAACAATGAGCAGTTCTTC
TRBJ2-1 | TRBV29-1 | - | - | CSVNYRTDEQFF | TGCAGCGTGAACTACCGAACGGATGAGCAGTTCTTC
TRBJ2-7 | TRBV9 | - | - | CASSASSSSYEQYF | TGTGCCAGCAGCGCCTCATCTAGCTCCTACGAGCAGTACTTC
TRBJ2-5 | TRBV30 | - | TRBD1 | CAWTGTAQETQYF | TGTGCCTGGACAGGGACAGCCCAAGAGACCCAGTACTTC
TRBJ1-5 | TRBV4-1 | - | TRBD1 | CASSPRDRDQPQHF | TGCGCCAGCAGCCCAAGGGACAGGGATCAGCCCCAGCATTTT
TRBJ1-5 | TRBV6-1 | - | - | CASSEEGRALHYSNQPQHF | TGTGCCAGCAGTGAAGAGGGGAGGGCCCTCCACTATAGCAATCAGCCCCAGCATTTT
TRBJ1-6 | TRBV19 | - | - | CASSIWGVKNSPLHF | TGTGCCAGTAGTATCTGGGGGGTGAAGAATTCACCCCTCCACTTT
TRBJ2-6 | TRBV4-1 | - | TRBD1 | CASSPETGDSGANVLTF | TGCGCCAGCAGCCCAGAGACAGGGGATTCTGGGGCCAACGTCCTGACTTTC
TRBJ1-3 | TRBV5-1 | - | - | CASSLDYSGNTIYF | TGCGCCAGCAGCTTGGATTACTCTGGAAACACCATATATTTT
TRBJ1-5 | TRBV5-6 | - | TRBD1 | CASSFTGEAGQPQHF | TGTGCCAGCAGCTTTACAGGGGAGGCGGGTCAGCCCCAGCATTTT
TRBJ2-1 | TRBV5-6 | - | - | CASILEGGSYNEQFF | TGTGCCAGCATCCTGGAAGGCGGTTCCTACAATGAGCAGTTCTTC
TRBJ2-2 | TRBV5-5 | - | TRBD2 | CASSRGLAGGATGELFF | TGTGCCAGCAGCCGGGGACTAGCGGGGGGCGCCACCGGGGAGCTGTTTTTT
TRBJ1-1 | TRBV6-6 | - | - | CASGEGLTEAFF | TGTGCCAGCGGGGAGGGGTTGACTGAAGCTTTCTTT
TRBJ1-2 | TRBV27 | - | - | CASSPLGGRVDNYGYTF | TGTGCCAGCAGTCCTCTTGGGGGGAGGGTGGATAACTATGGCTACACCTTC
TRBJ1-5 | TRBV24-1 | - | TRBD1 | CATSSGTGDQPQHF | TGTGCCACCTCTTCCGGGACAGGGGATCAGCCCCAGCATTTT
TRBJ1-1 | TRBV4-1 | - | TRBD1 | CASSETGGLNTEAFF | TGCGCCAGCAGCGAGACAGGGGGACTTAACACTGAAGCTTTCTTT
TRBJ1-2 | TRBV11-2 | - | TRBD1 | CASSFSGTGGGYGYTF | TGTGCCAGCAGCTTCTCCGGGACAGGGGGGGGCTATGGCTACACCTTC
TRBJ1-3 | TRBV6-1 | - | - | CASSEGDNISGNTIYF | TGTGCCAGCAGTGAAGGGGACAACATCTCTGGAAACACCATATATTTT
TRBJ1-1 | TRBV5-1 | - | TRBD1 | CASSSGGQGAGAFF | TGCGCCAGCAGCTCGGGGGGACAGGGGGCTGGTGCTTTCTTT